These 8 T cell receptor beta chains came from one sample sequenced in a study of cytomegalovirus exposure and HLA in healthy donors. The PCR employed 60 Vbeta primers together with 13 Jbeta primers. The method was immunoSEQ multiplex PCR; TCRdb's version includes in-frame clones alone and lacks a portion of them. The table shows 180,000 or so clones, with 86% occurring only once. Sequences were obtained from PBMCs. These receptors all come from a woman aged 25 to 39 in good health and CMV-seronegative.

A single count supports this clone. The rearrangement uses TRBV7-9 and TRBJ1-2; D is unresolved. There are 15 residues in the CDR3. CDR1 and CDR2 from the germline V gene are SEHNR and FQNEAQ (reference sequence). Trimming took 0 bases from V and 2 from J, leaving 10 bases between them. The CDR3 here is CASSLAPAANYGYTF. The CDR3 nucleotides read TGTGCCAGCAGCTTAGCCCCCGCAGCGAACTATGGCTACACCTTC.

The chain recombines TRBV2 with TRBJ2-7, with 7 nucleotides matching TRBD2. The V gene's germline CDR1 is SNHLY and CDR2 FYNNEI. This CDR3 spans 15 amino acids. The ends lost 7 bases at V and 6 bases at J; junction bases unmatched: 15. The CDR3 coding sequence is TGTGCCAGCAAAATGCGGGAGCGGCTCGTTGGCGAGCAGTACTTC. Protein product: CASKMRERLVGEQYF.

The chain employs TRBV6-5 and TRBJ2-7; D is unclear. CDR3 size: 13 residues. Germline lookup yields CDR1 MNHEY and CDR2 SVGAGI. The V end lost 5 bases, the J end lost 6 bases, and 14 bases lay between the germline ends. The CDR3 nucleotides read TGTGCCAGCAGTCCCAGACCACCAGGCGAGCAGTACTTC. Encoded protein: CASSPRPPGEQYF.

The rearrangement links TRBV7-9 to TRBJ2-7; TRBD1 matches 8 bases. The CDR3 loop spans 16 amino acids. CDR1 is SEHNR, CDR2 FQNEAQ, per germline (reference sequence). Germline trimming cut 7 bases from V and 6 bases from J; bases unmatched to any gene: 17. DNA of the CDR3: TGTGCCAGCACCCTGGGAGCCGGGACAGGTCCCATCGAGCAGTACTTC. Its protein product is CASTLGAGTGPIEQYF.

CDR3 sequence (DNA): TGTGCCAGCAGTGAGGGACTAGCGGGGATTATCACCAGACAGTTCTTC. This codes for CASSEGLAGIITRQFF. The genes are TRBV2 and TRBJ2-1; 13 nucleotides line up with TRBD2. The CDR3 covers 16 residues. The junction had 12 bases not matched to a gene; V was cut back by 3 bases and J by 13 bases. The germline V gene encodes CDR1 SNHLY and CDR2 FYNNEI. Drawing the rest from reference TRBV2 and TRBJ2-1, the complete variable domain is EPEVTQTPSHQVTQMGQEVILRCVPISNHLYFYWYRQILGQKVEFLVSFYNNEISEKSEIFDDQFSVERPDGSNFTLKIRSTKLEDSAMYFCASSEGLAGIITRQFFGPGTRLTVL.

The V and J genes are TRBV30 and TRBJ2-5; D may be TRBD2 (6 bases). Germline V CDR1 and CDR2: GTSNPN, SVGIG (reference sequence). V was shortened by 4 bases and J by 5 bases, with 14 bases between the two germline ends. The CDR3 is 13 amino acids. CDR3: CAWTSWSGETQYF. The CDR3 bases are TGTGCCTGGACCTCGTGGAGCGGGGAGACCCAGTACTTC.

The CDR3 spells CASSFSVQETQYF. The DNA for the CDR3 is TGTGCCAGCAGCTTTAGCGTCCAAGAGACCCAGTACTTC. This sequence joins TRBV7-9 and TRBJ2-5; tentative D call: TRBD2 (5 bases). V lost 3 bases to trimming and J lost 1 base, with 6 bases between them. The CDR3 has 13 residues. Germline lookup yields CDR1 SEHNR and CDR2 FQNEAQ (reference sequence).

The chain is built from TRBV5-4 and TRBJ2-5, with 9 bases identical to TRBD1. Per germline, CDR1 SGHNT and CDR2 YYREEE (reference sequence). J gave up 5 bases and V 4 bases, and 6 bases lay outside the gene matches. The length of the CDR3 is 14 residues. The CDR3 region has the DNA TGTGCCAGCAGCGTTACCGGGACAGGGGAGACCCAGTACTTC. Encoded protein: CASSVTGTGETQYF.